This entry features one T cell receptor (beta chain) sequence. Its antigen is undetermined. MiXCR, run by TCRdb on the RT-PCR reads, gives a single entry per CDR3 protein. The sample lists 560,000 or so distinct CDR3 sequences; about 8% were seen once. The record originates from a study of response to subunit inactivated influenza vaccine. General study results and limits: A suggestion made by the authors is that each seasonal influenza vaccination recruits few new T cells.

The clonotype originates from a man aged 50-75 years who received an inactivated influenza vaccine. The material was PBMCs from blood, obtained around 25 months after vaccination.

For the CDR3, the DNA is TGTGCCAGCAGGGAGACAGGGGCGAACAATCAGCCCCAGCATTTT. It translates to CASRETGANNQPQHF. The rearrangement joins TRBV6-1 to TRBJ1-5, with 8 bases fitting TRBD1. The CDR3 totals 15 residues. V shed 6 bases, J shed 3 bases, and the junction held 7 bases outside the gene matches. Germline V gene sequence: CDR1 MNHNS, CDR2 SASEGT.